This entry lists 27 T cell receptor beta chains sequenced from one sample in a study of blood T cells in healthy people across ages. Then a second PCR, running about 7 to 11 cycles, was carried out with a sample-barcoded 5' primer and a J-beta primer mix. TCRdb re-analysed the 5' RACE reads in MiXCR, keeping a single row per CDR3 protein. The sample yields fewer than 800,000 distinct CDR3 sequences, roughly 32% seen once. The specimen was blood. The receptor source for this set is a woman older than 75 in good health.

The chain couples TRBV7-8 to TRBJ1-6, with TRBD1 matching 7 bases. The CDR3 spans 14 residues. V lost 7 bases, J lost 7 bases, and 7 bases stayed unmatched. Germline V lookup: CDR1 SGHVS, CDR2 FQNEAQ. CDR3 DNA: TGTGCCAGCACCGTGACAGGGACGAATTCACCCCTCCACTTT. This codes for CASTVTGTNSPLHF. The full variable domain, its missing parts supplied by reference TRBV7-8 and TRBJ1-6, is GAGVSQSPRYKVAKRGQDVALRCDPISGHVSLFWYQQALGQGPEFLTYFQNEAQLDKSGLPSDRFFAERPEGSVSTLKIQRTQQEDSAVYLCASTVTGTNSPLHFGNGTRLTVT.

This clonotype was observed at least ten times. V is TRBV28 and J is TRBJ1-5; the D is unclear. V lost 2 bases and J 3 bases, leaving 8 bases between the germline ends. CDR3 length: 14 amino acids. CDR1 is MDHEN, CDR2 SYDVKM, per germline. CDR3 residues: CASSLGHINQPQHF. Written as DNA, the CDR3 is TGTGCCAGCAGTTTAGGCCATATCAATCAGCCCCAGCATTTT.

This rearrangement joins TRBV4-1 to TRBJ1-4, with 10 bases identical to TRBD1. V lost 2 bases and J lost 6; bases outside the gene matches: 3. CDR3 length: 15 amino acids. Germline V gene lookup returns CDR1 MGHRA and CDR2 YSYEKL. The DNA for the CDR3 is TGCGCCAGCAGCCAACCAGACAGGGGGCATGAAAAACTGTTTTTT. The encoded protein is CASSQPDRGHEKLFF.

This clonotype was found many times. The genes are TRBV10-2 and TRBJ1-1, with a weak D call TRBD1 (6 bases). V shed 3 bases and J shed 4 bases, with 18 bases lying between them. The CDR3 is 16 residues long. Germline V gene sequence: CDR1 WSHSY, CDR2 SAAADI. The CDR3, as DNA: TGCGCCAGCAGTGATCCGGGGGGAGGGGGAAGCACTGAAGCTTTCTTT. Encoded protein: CASSDPGGGGSTEAFF.

The rearrangement links TRBV30 to TRBJ2-7; 10 bases are a match to TRBD1. J was trimmed by 5 bases and V by 3 bases; bases with no gene match: 10. The V gene's germline CDR1 is GTSNPN and CDR2 SVGIG (reference sequence). The CDR3 contains 15 residues. The CDR3 is CAWSGRQGAFHEQYF. CDR3 in DNA: TGTGCCTGGAGCGGAAGACAGGGGGCTTTCCACGAGCAGTACTTC. The variable domain in full, completed from reference TRBV30 and TRBJ2-7, reads SQTIHQWPATLVQPVGSPLSLECTVEGTSNPNLYWYRQAAGRGLQLLFYSVGIGQISSEVPQNLSASRPQDRQFILSSKKLLLSDSGFYLCAWSGRQGAFHEQYFGPGTRLTVT.

This clonotype was detected ten times or more. The rearrangement uses TRBV12-3 or TRBV12-4 and TRBJ2-5; D is perhaps TRBD2 (6 bases). There are 15 residues in the CDR3. Between the trimmed V and J ends, which lost 6 bases and 4 bases, there was a span of 18 bases. The CDR3 coding sequence is TGTGCCAGCAGCCCGGGGGTCCGGCCCCGAGAGACCCAGTACTTC. Amino acid sequence: CASSPGVRPRETQYF.

This clonotype came up many times. The chain is built from TRBV20-1 and TRBJ2-5, with D possibly being TRBD1 or TRBD2 (6 bases each). This CDR3 spans 11 amino acids. The germline V gene encodes CDR1 DFQATT and CDR2 SNEGSKA (reference sequence). The CDR3 spells CTPGAQETQYF. The CDR3 DNA reads TGCACTCCGGGGGCCCAAGAGACCCAGTACTTC.

This clonotype was recorded many times. This chain joins TRBV27 and TRBJ2-2; no clear D. The CDR3 runs to 17 residues. Germline V gene data show CDR1 as MNHEY and CDR2 as SMNVEV (reference sequence). V gave up 8 bases and J gave up 2 bases, with 21 bases separating them. The CDR3 protein is CASGSDSSPLNTGELFF. CDR3 nucleotides: TGTGCCAGCGGCTCTGATAGTTCCCCCCTTAACACCGGGGAGCTGTTTTTT.

The chain joins TRBV20-1 to TRBJ1-5, with D possibly TRBD1 on 6 matching bases. This CDR3 contains 14 residues. CDR1 DFQATT and CDR2 SNEGSKA come from the germline V gene (reference sequence). V was trimmed by 3 bases and J by 3 bases, leaving 12 bases between them. For the CDR3, the DNA is TGCAGTGCTAGGCCCGGGGGCCTCAATCAGCCCCAGCATTTT. It encodes CSARPGGLNQPQHF.

V usage is TRBV7-2 and J usage is TRBJ2-7; 8 bases fit TRBD2. V lost 2 bases, J lost 0 bases, and 3 bases stayed unmatched. Per germline, CDR1 SGHTA and CDR2 FQGNSA. The CDR3 is made up of 15 amino acids. In nucleotides, the CDR3 is TGTGCCAGCAGCTTAACGCGGGGGGACTCCTACGAGCAGTACTTC. It specifies CASSLTRGDSYEQYF.

The chain links TRBV9 to TRBJ1-2; D remains unclear. Germline CDR1 and CDR2: SGDLS and YYNGEE. The CDR3 spans 11 residues. The V and J ends lost 6 bases and 14 bases respectively, with 17 bases between them. The CDR3 nucleotides are TGTGCCAGCAACCCCCTTTTTGCTCCGACCTTC. It specifies CASNPLFAPTF.

This clonotype was counted a few times. The chain uses TRBV11-2 and TRBJ1-1, with 8 positions matching TRBD1. Trimming cost V 1 base and J 1 base; bases outside gene matches: 8. The germline gives CDR1 SGHAT, CDR2 FQNNGV. The CDR3 consists of 17 residues. CDR3 sequence: CASSLAPTGVGNTEAFF. In nucleotides, the CDR3 is TGTGCCAGCAGCTTAGCCCCGACAGGGGTGGGGAACACTGAAGCTTTCTTT.

With respect to this clonotype: Relative to the germline gene, one junction end is altered; a read error may explain this. This rearrangement joins TRBV20-1 to TRBJ2-3, with 11 positions matching TRBD2. This CDR3 has 14 amino acids. Germline V gives CDR1 DFQATT, CDR2 SNEGSKA (reference sequence). CDR3: CSASTSGSTDTQYF. The CDR3 nucleotides read TGCAGTGCTAGTACTAGCGGGAGCACCGATACTCAGTATTTT.

V is TRBV19 and J is TRBJ1-2, with TRBD1 as a possible D gene (5 bases). Germline-derived CDR1 and CDR2 are LNHDA and SQIVND (reference sequence). V was pared by 5 bases and J by 0 bases, with 13 bases between. The CDR3 extends over 15 amino acids. The CDR3 here is CASSPDSGANYGYTF. In DNA, the CDR3 is TGTGCCAGTAGTCCAGACAGTGGAGCTAACTATGGCTACACCTTC.

A note on this clonotype: A much larger clone is a single base away; this may be a read error. The CDR3 reads CASKLGQGNQSQHF. CDR3 bases: TGTGCCAGCAAATTAGGACAGGGCAATCAGTCCCAGCATTTT. V gene TRBV27 combines with J gene TRBJ1-5, with TRBD1 matching 8 bases. The CDR3 sequence is 14 residues long. Germline V CDR1 and CDR2: MNHEY, SMNVEV (reference sequence).

Regarding this clonotype: A much larger clone differs by one base, so this may be a read error. This sequence joins TRBV20-1 and TRBJ2-2; TRBD2 matches 7 bases. Germline assignment: CDR1 DFQATT and CDR2 SNEGSKA (reference sequence). This CDR3 is 12 amino acids long. The DNA for the CDR3 is TGCAGTGCTCCGGGACTACGCGAGGAGCGGTTTTTT. Translation gives CSAPGLREERFF.

CDR3 bases: TGTGCCAGCAGTTTATCTGGGGGGCGTTCTCCCAATCAGCCCCAGCATTTT. It specifies CASSLSGGRSPNQPQHF. The genes are TRBV27 and TRBJ1-5; perhaps TRBD1 as D (6 bases). V lost 0 bases, J lost 3 bases, and 15 bases lay in between. CDR1 is MNHEY and CDR2 is SMNVEV in the germline V gene (reference sequence). CDR3 size: 17 residues.

The chain has TRBV7-2 and TRBJ2-4, with 7 positions matching TRBD1. The J call may be in error: the DNA end matches TRBJ2-7 better. CDR1 SGHTA and CDR2 FQGNSA come from the germline V gene. The CDR3 runs 14 residues. DNA of the CDR3: TGTGCCAGCAGCTTAGTAAAGGGGGCAAGCGAGCAGTACTTC. Protein: CASSLVKGASEQYF.

This clonotype was picked up many times. The chain uses TRBV6-1 and TRBJ1-4; the D is unclear. The CDR3 runs 15 residues. V was shortened by 7 bases and J by 3 bases, with 15 bases between the two germline ends. CDR1 and CDR2 (germline): MNHNS, SASEGT. CDR3 region: CASKSFKGSNEKLFF. In DNA form, the CDR3 reads TGTGCCAGCAAGAGTTTTAAGGGTTCTAATGAAAAACTGTTTTTT.

This clonotype was recorded at least ten times. The chain couples TRBV9 to TRBJ1-2; 7 bases are a match to TRBD1. V gave up 5 bases and J gave up 2 bases; unmatched junction bases: 9. The length of the CDR3 is 15 residues. Germline loops: CDR1 SGDLS, CDR2 YYNGEE. The CDR3 loop is CASSEAIRGNYGYTF. CDR3 nucleotides: TGTGCCAGCAGTGAGGCTATCAGGGGGAACTATGGCTACACCTTC.

This clonotype occurred many times. The chain recombines TRBV29-1 with TRBJ1-5; 9 bases match TRBD1. J was trimmed by 6 bases and V by 7 bases; bases with no gene match: 13. The CDR3 has 15 amino acids. CDR1 and CDR2 from the germline V gene are SQVTM and ANQGSEA. Here the CDR3 reads CSAMAGTGYGQPQHF. DNA for the CDR3: TGCAGCGCGATGGCCGGGACAGGGTATGGTCAGCCCCAGCATTTT.

As for this clonotype: This may come from a read error, since a much larger clone is one base off. This chain uses TRBV7-2 with TRBJ2-7; possibly TRBD2 for D (6 bases). Trimming pared 5 bases from V and 7 bases from J, leaving 18 bases between. This CDR3 has 14 amino acids. CDR1 is SGHTA and CDR2 is FQGNSA in the germline V gene. The CDR3 nucleotides are TGTGCCAGCAGCCAACTAGCTTCAGGGAATGAGCAGTACTTC. Protein: CASSQLASGNEQYF.

V usage is TRBV24-1 and J usage is TRBJ2-1; 11 bases map to TRBD2. Germline V gene lookup returns CDR1 KGHDR and CDR2 SFDVKD. V shed 3 bases and J 7 bases; nucleotides not matched to a gene: 10. The CDR3 has 17 amino acids. The CDR3 spells CATSDLGLAGSGNEQFF. In DNA, the CDR3 is TGTGCCACCAGTGATCTCGGACTAGCGGGCTCTGGTAATGAGCAGTTCTTC.

This clonotype showed up many times. The DNA of the CDR3 is TGCAGTGCTAGATTCCAGGTCGACACAGATACGCAGTATTTT. Protein: CSARFQVDTDTQYF. The chain joins TRBV20-1 to TRBJ2-3; no firm D call. CDR3 size: 14 residues. Germline CDR1 reads DFQATT; CDR2 reads SNEGSKA (reference sequence). V was clipped by 2 bases and J by 2 bases, with 11 bases between them.

This clonotype was seen at least ten times. This chain uses TRBV11-2 with TRBJ2-1; 9 nucleotides align to TRBD1. CDR1 SGHAT and CDR2 FQNNGV come from the germline V gene. J lost 6 bases, V lost 0 bases, and 3 bases had no gene match. The CDR3 covers 15 residues. DNA for the CDR3: TGTGCCAGCAGCTTAGAATCGGGACAGGGCAATGAGCAGTTCTTC. The encoded protein is CASSLESGQGNEQFF. The entire variable domain, with the rest obtained from reference TRBV11-2 and TRBJ2-1, is as follows: EAGVAQSPRYKIIEKRQSVAFWCNPISGHATLYWYQQILGQGPKLLIQFQNNGVVDDSQLPKDRFSAERLKGVDSTLKIQPAKLEDSAVYLCASSLESGQGNEQFFGPGTRLTVL.

This clonotype was counted ten times or more. This rearrangement joins TRBV20-1 to TRBJ2-3, with D maybe TRBD1 (5 bases). Trimming took off 3 bases at V and 2 bases at J, with 18 bases between the two ends. Germline CDR1 and CDR2: DFQATT and SNEGSKA (reference sequence). The CDR3 runs 16 residues. CDR3 in DNA: TGCAGTGCTAGGGTTGGACACCGACGGGCCACAGATACGCAGTATTTT. Protein sequence: CSARVGHRRATDTQYF.

This clonotype was counted a few times. A much bigger clone sits one base away, suggesting this may be a read error. V usage is TRBV2 and J usage is TRBJ2-7, with TRBD1 as a possible D gene (5 bases). Germline V gene data show CDR1 as SNHLY and CDR2 as FYNNEI. V was trimmed by 4 bases and J by 7 bases, leaving 17 bases between them. The CDR3 is 14 residues long. CDR3 nucleotides: TGTGCCAGCAGTGGAGGAACAGGTCGGAATGAGCAGTACTTC. Its translation is CASSGGTGRNEQYF.